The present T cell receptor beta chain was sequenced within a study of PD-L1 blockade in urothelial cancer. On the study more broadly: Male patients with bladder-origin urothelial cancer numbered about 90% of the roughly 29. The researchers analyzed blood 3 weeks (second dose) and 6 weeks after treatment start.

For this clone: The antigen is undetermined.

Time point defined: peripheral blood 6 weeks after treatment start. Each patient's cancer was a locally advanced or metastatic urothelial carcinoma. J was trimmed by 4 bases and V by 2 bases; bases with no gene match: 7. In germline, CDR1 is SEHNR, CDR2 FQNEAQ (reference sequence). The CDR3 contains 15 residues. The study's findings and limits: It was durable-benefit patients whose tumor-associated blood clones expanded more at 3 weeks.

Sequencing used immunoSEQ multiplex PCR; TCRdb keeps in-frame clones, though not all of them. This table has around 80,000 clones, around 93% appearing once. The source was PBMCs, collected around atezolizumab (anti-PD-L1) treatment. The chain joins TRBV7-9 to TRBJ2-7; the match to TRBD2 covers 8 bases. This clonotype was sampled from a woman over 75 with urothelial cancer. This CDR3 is CASSLPTSELYEQYF. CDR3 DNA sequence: TGTGCCAGCAGCTTACCGACTAGCGAGTTATACGAGCAGTACTTC.